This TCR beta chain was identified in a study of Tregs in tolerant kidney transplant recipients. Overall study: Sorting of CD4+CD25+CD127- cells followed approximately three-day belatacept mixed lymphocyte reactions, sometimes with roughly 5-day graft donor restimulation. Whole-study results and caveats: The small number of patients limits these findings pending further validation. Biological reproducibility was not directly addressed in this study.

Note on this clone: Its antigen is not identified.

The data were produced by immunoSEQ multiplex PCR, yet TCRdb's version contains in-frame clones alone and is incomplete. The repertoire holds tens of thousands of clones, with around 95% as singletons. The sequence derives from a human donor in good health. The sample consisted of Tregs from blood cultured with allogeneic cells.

The CDR3 sequence is CAISDLDRGDTGELFF. CDR3 sequence (DNA): TGTGCCATCAGTGACTTGGACAGGGGTGACACCGGGGAGCTGTTTTTT. The chain joins TRBV10-3 to TRBJ2-2; TRBD1 matches at 9 bases. The CDR3 totals 16 residues. With 3 bases clipped from V and 3 bases from J, the junction kept 5 bases outside the gene matches. Germline CDR1 and CDR2: ENHRY and SYGVKD.